The clone carrying this T cell receptor beta chain appeared a single time. Deletions cut 5 bases from V and 3 bases from J, with 11 bases between. In germline, CDR1 is MNHEY, CDR2 SMNVEV (reference sequence). There are 14 residues in the CDR3. The data were taken from a study of T cells in tuberculosis. TCR-alpha and TCR-beta chains were sequenced unpaired. Sequenced by immunoSEQ multiplex PCR; TCRdb stores in-frame clones only, minus some. The sample contains more than 45,000 clones, roughly 88% of which appear only once. Sorting used thawed, overnight-rested PBMC stained with anti-CD3, a viability dye and GMM-loaded CD1B tetramer. CD1B tetramers were loaded with Rhodococcus equi-derived C32 glucose monomycolate. Tetramer-sorted PBMC had been CD14 monocyte-depleted before freezing. Tetramer-negative cells, 75,000 to 100,000 per donor, were also sorted.

Sequencing input: CD1b-GMM tetramer-negative cells sorted from PBMCs. The receptor was derived from an adult woman with latent tuberculosis. The rearrangement joins TRBV27 to TRBJ1-5; D may be TRBD1 (5 bases). CDR3 nucleotides: TGTGCCAGCAGTCTTCAGGGACTCAATCAGCCCCAGCATTTT. Its translation is CASSLQGLNQPQHF.